This TCR beta chain was captured by sequencing in a study of long-term antiretroviral therapy in people with HIV. This CDR3 spans 12 amino acids. V lost 7 bases and J lost 5, with 11 bases in between. Germline assignment: CDR1 GTSNPN and CDR2 SVGIG (reference sequence). Of note for this clone: Its target is not known.

Specimens retained roughly 0.95-11 million cryopreserved PBMC preceding DNA extraction. The study, taken as a whole, reports: Collection of the blood took place between about 2003 and 2017. The ART regimens in use then may have been less effective than current ones. Clones that expanded before ART (that is, prior to treatment) dominated the repertoire at all time points. Diversity increased after ART yet remained lower than in transplant donor controls.

Sequencing relied on immunoSEQ assay v3.0, run at survey level. TCRdb keeps only in-frame clones here, not all; method: immunoSEQ multiplex PCR. Among fewer than 20,000 clones listed, 88% were seen once. The receptor's source is a man between 50 and 59 years old with HIV. The material sequenced was unsorted PBMCs, taken 6.9 years after starting antiretroviral therapy. J is TRBJ1-4 and V is TRBV30; a weak D match, TRBD1 (6 bases). The CDR3 DNA is TGTGCCTCCGGGACACGGAATGAAAAACTGTTTTTT. It specifies CASGTRNEKLFF.